This is a list of T cell receptor beta chains from one sample in a study of T cells in Graves' hyperthyroidism and ophthalmopathy. MiXCR, applied by TCRdb to the multiplex PCR reads, yields one record per CDR3 protein. Of fewer than 650,000 distinct CDR3 sequences in the sample, approximately 15% were seen once. The specimen was blood. These receptors were collected from a woman aged 30 to 39 with Graves' hyperthyroidism that later progressed to Graves' ophthalmopathy. Both conserved end residues are trimmed from each CDR3.

j_call,v_call,cdr3_aa
TRBJ2-1,TRBV27,ASSLAGGLNEQF
TRBJ1-1,TRBV11-3,ASSPLTWGGDTEAF
TRBJ1-1,TRBV7-9,ASSLLPGMNTEAF
TRBJ1-6,TRBV15,ATSRDRGYNSPLH
TRBJ2-7,TRBV6-2/TRBV6-3,ASSAAGQGSSYEQY
TRBJ2-2,TRBV12-3/TRBV12-4,ASSLSGNTGELF
TRBJ2-5,TRBV5-1,ASSLGSPGQETQY
TRBJ2-7,TRBV20-1,NARGAGGGGYEQY
TRBJ2-7,TRBV29-1,SVFGTGVDEQY
TRBJ2-3,TRBV11-2,ASSTGLAGTHRYAV
TRBJ2-7,TRBV9,ASSPPLGGSSTSY
TRBJ2-7,TRBV12-3/TRBV12-4,ASSPGLAGVTGEQY
TRBJ1-4,TRBV24-1,ATSGEANEKLF
TRBJ1-5,TRBV20-1,SGRPGANQPQH
TRBJ2-3,TRBV18,ASSRTRTSGGTDTQY
TRBJ2-7,TRBV29-1,SVGRQGHEQY
TRBJ2-7,TRBV19,ASRGLDSDEQY
TRBJ1-4,TRBV20-1,SATTGGQEKLF
TRBJ2-1,TRBV5-1,ASSLLGAGGSNEQF
TRBJ1-5,TRBV27,ASSFGSGNQPQH
TRBJ1-5,TRBV5-1,ASSPGQGTFQPQH
TRBJ2-1,TRBV4-3,ASSQGTSHEQF
TRBJ2-7,TRBV11-2,ASRAKGLAGWQY
TRBJ1-1,TRBV2,ASSAGPGTEAF
TRBJ2-1,TRBV11-2,ASSQNSGRIYNEQF
TRBJ1-1,TRBV9,ASSVGGFFRGPNTEAF
TRBJ2-2,TRBV10-3,AISGLQGNSPGELF
TRBJ2-5,TRBV12-5,ASGSLQGLQETQY
TRBJ1-5,TRBV12-3/TRBV12-4,ASSLNGEDLWSNQPQH
TRBJ2-1,TRBV20-1,SARKGGGNNEQF
TRBJ2-7,TRBV5-1,ASSPGQEAGYEQY
TRBJ2-3,TRBV11-2,ASSLRLAGRPGTDTQY
TRBJ2-7,TRBV10-1,ASSGQATYEQY
TRBJ1-1,TRBV4-1,ASSQDGWVNTEAF
TRBJ2-7,TRBV15,ATSRVGTGGDEQY
TRBJ2-7,TRBV6-2/TRBV6-3,ASRDSMSSYEQY
TRBJ2-2,TRBV2,ASSSGGDTGELF
TRBJ2-7,TRBV28,ASSLVAGGIDEQY
TRBJ2-1,TRBV9,ASSVPLEAAGESYNDQC
TRBJ2-7,TRBV12-3/TRBV12-4,ASSFGRRLDEQY